Below, 13 T cell receptor beta chains from the same sample are listed, as sequenced in a study of blood T cell repertoires in COVID-19. Method: immunoSEQ multiplex PCR; TCRdb's copy keeps in-frame clones and lacks some. The sample includes approximately 440,000 clones, about 91% of them seen just once. Input material: peripheral blood. The receptors come from a woman aged 45 to 65 with COVID-19, enrolled during active disease.

This clone was observed a handful of times. The V gene is TRBV12-3 or TRBV12-4, the J gene TRBJ2-1, with D perhaps matching TRBD2 (5 bases). The CDR3 totals 13 residues. Between the trimmed V and J ends, which lost 3 bases and 3 bases, there was a span of 6 bases. CDR3 loop: CASSFRDYNEQFF. DNA of the CDR3: TGTGCCAGCAGTTTCCGGGACTACAATGAGCAGTTCTTC.

The J gene is TRBJ2-1, the V gene TRBV7-2; TRBD2 agrees at 7 bases. The junction had 12 bases not matched to a gene; V was cut back by 5 bases and J by 8 bases. This CDR3 has 15 amino acids. Looked up from germline, CDR1 is SGHTA and CDR2 is FQGNSA. The DNA of the CDR3 is TGTGCCAGCAGCCCCGGGACTACCGTGGGCCATGAGCAGTTCTTC. Its translation: CASSPGTTVGHEQFF.

This chain joins TRBV9 and TRBJ1-1; 9 bases agree with TRBD1. The J segment lost 4 bases and the V segment lost 2 bases, leaving 9 bases of the junction unmatched. The CDR3 totals 16 residues. Germline V lookup: CDR1 SGDLS, CDR2 YYNGEE. Here the CDR3 DNA reads TGTGCCAGCAGCGTGCTCGACAGGGGGGGAAGCACTGAAGCTTTCTTT. Its translation: CASSVLDRGGSTEAFF.

The chain recombines TRBV19 with TRBJ1-1, with 7 bases that match TRBD1. The CDR3 runs 14 residues. Germline CDR1 reads LNHDA; CDR2 reads SQIVND (reference sequence). V dropped 11 bases and J dropped 5; count of bases not matched to a gene: 14. The CDR3 nucleotides read TGTGCCTGTCAAGACGAAGGGGGCTGGACTGAAGCTTTCTTT. Its translation: CACQDEGGWTEAFF.

The CDR3 DNA sequence: TGCAGCGTTGACCTATCGGACAGGGTAGGCACAGATACGCAGTATTTT. Translation gives CSVDLSDRVGTDTQYF. V and J are TRBV29-1 and TRBJ2-3, with TRBD1 matching over 8 bases. Looked up from germline, CDR1 is SQVTM and CDR2 is ANQGSEA. Unmatched junction bases numbered 9, after V lost 3 bases and J lost 1 base. CDR3 length equals 16 residues.

This clone was recorded only once. The chain recombines TRBV7-6 with TRBJ1-1, with D tentatively TRBD1 (5 bases). The CDR3 is 18 residues long. Germline CDR1 and CDR2: SGHVS and FNYEAQ. Trimming pared 0 bases from V and 5 bases from J, leaving 22 bases between. This chain's CDR3 is CASSLARVGGPGGTEAFF. In DNA form, the CDR3 reads TGTGCCAGCAGCTTAGCGCGTGTGGGGGGACCCGGAGGGACTGAAGCTTTCTTT.

The chain recombines TRBV5-1 with TRBJ2-7; weak D call: TRBD1 (5 bases). V lost 0 bases and J lost 2, with 15 bases in between. The length of the CDR3 is 16 residues. Germline CDR1 and CDR2: SGHRS and YFSETQ. The CDR3 here is CASSLALPTETYEQYF. The CDR3 DNA is TGCGCCAGCAGCTTGGCCCTACCGACAGAAACCTACGAGCAGTACTTC.

In its sample, this clone was seen once. The rearrangement joins TRBV28 to TRBJ2-7, with D possibly matching TRBD1 (6 bases). Looked up from germline, CDR1 is MDHEN and CDR2 is SYDVKM. The CDR3 runs to 14 residues. V lost 4 bases to trimming and J lost 1 base, with 11 bases between them. CDR3 DNA: TGTGCCAGCAGTTCCCCCGGGACATCCTACGAGCAGTACTTC. Translated: CASSSPGTSYEQYF.

This chain's CDR3 is CASSVNNEQFF. The CDR3 nucleotides read TGTGCCAGCAGCGTAAACAATGAGCAGTTCTTC. The genes are TRBV6-5 and TRBJ2-1; D ambiguous. The germline CDR1 and CDR2 sequences are MNHEY and SVGAGI. The CDR3 has 11 residues. V gave up 6 bases and J gave up 5 bases, with 5 bases separating them.

CDR3 in DNA: TGTGCCAGCAGTGAAGGACTAGCGGAAGAGACCCAGTACTTC. It specifies CASSEGLAEETQYF. The chain is built from TRBV2 and TRBJ2-5; 9 positions match TRBD2. Germline CDR1 SNHLY, CDR2 FYNNEI. J lost 3 bases, V lost 1 base, and 0 bases had no gene match. The CDR3 is 14 residues long. The full variable domain, completed using reference TRBV2 and TRBJ2-5, is EPEVTQTPSHQVTQMGQEVILRCVPISNHLYFYWYRQILGQKVEFLVSFYNNEISEKSEIFDDQFSVERPDGSNFTLKIRSTKLEDSAMYFCASSEGLAEETQYFGPGTRLLVL.

The V and J genes are TRBV7-3 and TRBJ2-2; D not resolved. The CDR3 sequence is 13 residues long. Trimming took off 1 base at V and 5 bases at J, with 5 bases between the two ends. Germline V gene lookup returns CDR1 SGHTA and CDR2 FQGTGA. CDR3 sequence (DNA): TGTGCCAGCAGCTTAATGCGTACCGGGGAGCTGTTTTTT. Translation gives CASSLMRTGELFF.

The chain couples TRBV6-7 to TRBJ1-1, with 7 bases aligning to TRBD1. TRBV6-7 is recorded as an ORF, its role being uncertain. The trim removed 7 bases at V and 0 bases at J, leaving 14 bases unmatched. There are 17 residues in the CDR3. The CDR3 sequence: CASNLRDRICMNTEAFF. DNA of the CDR3: TGTGCCAGCAACCTCCGGGACAGAATATGCATGAACACTGAAGCTTTCTTT.

This sequence joins TRBV18 and TRBJ1-3, with D perhaps matching TRBD1 (5 bases). The CDR3 is 18 amino acids. Germline CDR1 reads KGHSH; CDR2 reads LQKENI. The V end was cut by 2 bases, the J end by 1 base, with 18 bases between. CDR3 sequence: CASSPKVARVESGNTIYF. The CDR3 DNA reads TGTGCCAGCTCACCAAAGGTTGCCAGGGTTGAATCTGGAAACACCATATATTTT.